Shown below are 13 T cell receptor beta chains from a single sample sequenced in a study of neoadjuvant anti-PD-1 for oral cavity cancer. Here immunoSEQ multiplex PCR was the method, and the copy in TCRdb shows in-frame clones only, minus some. Of tens of thousands of clones listed, roughly 80% are singletons. The sequencing here drew on PBMCs, taken before nivolumab (anti-PD-1) treatment. The receptors derive from a person between 35 and 79 years old with oral cavity squamous cell carcinoma.

This clone was seen a single time. The chain employs TRBV12-5 and TRBJ2-7, with unresolved D. CDR1 is LGHNT and CDR2 is FRNRAP in the germline V gene. This CDR3 has 11 residues. V was trimmed by 0 bases and J by 4 bases, leaving 1 base between them. CDR3 in amino acids: CASGLVYEQYF. The DNA of the CDR3 is TGTGCTAGTGGTTTGGTTTACGAGCAGTACTTC. The full variable domain, in which reference TRBV12-5 and TRBJ2-7 provide the parts outside the CDR3, is DARVTQTPRHKVTEMGQEVTMRCQPILGHNTVFWYRQTMMQGLELLAYFRNRAPLDDSGMPKDRFSAEMPDATLATLKIQPSEPRDSAVYFCASGLVYEQYFGPGTRLTVT.

V usage is TRBV5-5 and J usage is TRBJ1-2; tentative D call: TRBD1 (5 bases). V was trimmed by 0 bases and J by 4 bases, leaving 10 bases between them. The CDR3 is 14 residues long. CDR1 is SGHKS, CDR2 YYEKEE, per germline (reference sequence). CDR3 nucleotide sequence: TGTGCCAGCAGCTTGGCCGTTACAGGCTATGGCTACACCTTC. This translates into CASSLAVTGYGYTF.

The chain links TRBV11-1 to TRBJ2-2; D is uncertain. This CDR3 has 13 residues. Trimming removed 5 bases from V and 4 bases from J, with 8 bases in between. Germline CDR1 and CDR2: SGHAT and FQDESV (reference sequence). The CDR3 sequence is CASSPSGTGELFF. The CDR3 DNA is TGTGCCAGCAGCCCCTCGGGCACCGGGGAGCTGTTTTTT.

This rearrangement joins TRBV7-2 to TRBJ1-6, with D uncertain. V was clipped by 1 base and J by 6 bases, with 10 bases between them. The germline V gene has CDR1 SGHTA and CDR2 FQGNSA. CDR3 length equals 15 residues. The CDR3: CASSLGQALNSPLHF. In nucleotides, the CDR3 is TGTGCCAGCAGCTTAGGCCAGGCCCTTAATTCACCCCTCCACTTT.

The rearrangement uses TRBV6-1 and TRBJ1-3, with D possibly TRBD1 on 5 matching bases. The CDR3 is made up of 15 amino acids. Trimming removed 7 bases at V and 0 bases at J, with 13 bases between. In germline, CDR1 is MNHNS, CDR2 SASEGT. The CDR3 DNA follows: TGTGCCAGCATGCGGCAGGGTAACTCTGGAAACACCATATATTTT. It specifies CASMRQGNSGNTIYF.

The chain carries TRBV7-2 and TRBJ1-2; D is perhaps TRBD1 (5 bases). The length of the CDR3 is 11 residues. Germline CDR1 reads SGHTA; CDR2 reads FQGNSA. V lost 5 bases and J lost 6, with 7 bases in between. CDR3 protein: CASSPRDGYTF. The CDR3 coding sequence is TGTGCCAGCAGCCCCAGGGATGGCTACACCTTC.

The chain links TRBV2 to TRBJ2-3; D ambiguous. This CDR3 contains 14 residues. V lost 3 bases, J lost 0 bases, and 7 bases lay in between. From germline, CDR1 is SNHLY and CDR2 FYNNEI. This CDR3 reads CASSDPRSTDTQYF. The CDR3 coding sequence is TGTGCCAGCAGTGACCCGCGAAGCACAGATACGCAGTATTTT.

This rearrangement joins TRBV2 to TRBJ1-5; possible D gene TRBD1, 6 bases. V lost 4 bases and J 13 bases, leaving 20 bases between the germline ends. This CDR3 region has 14 residues. Per germline, CDR1 SNHLY and CDR2 FYNNEI. Here the CDR3 reads CASSVLRTALEQHF. The CDR3 nucleotides are TGTGCCAGCAGTGTTCTAAGGACAGCCTTAGAACAGCATTTT.

The V and J genes are TRBV2 and TRBJ2-7; D may be TRBD2 (6 bases). The germline V gene encodes CDR1 SNHLY and CDR2 FYNNEI. The CDR3 consists of 12 residues. Trimming left V 5 bases short and J 2 bases short, with 7 bases between. The CDR3 sequence is CASSTGAYEQYF. The CDR3 DNA reads as TGTGCCAGCAGTACGGGGGCCTACGAGCAGTACTTC.

This clone was counted only a few times. This chain joins TRBV6-5 and TRBJ2-1; D possibly corresponds to TRBD1 (5 bases). Trimming pared 8 bases from V and 0 bases from J, leaving 11 bases between. This CDR3 is built from 14 residues. CDR1 is MNHEY and CDR2 is SVGAGI in the germline V gene. The CDR3 loop reads CASRPQGSYNEQFF. The DNA of the CDR3 is TGTGCCAGCCGACCGCAGGGCTCCTACAATGAGCAGTTCTTC.

This chain uses TRBV6-5 with TRBJ2-7, with 9 bases aligning to TRBD2. The V segment lost 6 bases and the J segment 0 bases; nucleotides outside the gene matches: 3. CDR1 is MNHEY, CDR2 SVGAGI, per germline. This CDR3 is built from 14 residues. The CDR3: CASRGSGSSYEQYF. In DNA, the CDR3 is TGTGCCAGCAGGGGTAGCGGGAGCTCCTACGAGCAGTACTTC.

The V gene is TRBV6-6, the J gene TRBJ2-5; TRBD2 matches 11 bases. Germline CDR1 MNHNY, CDR2 SVGAGI (reference sequence). Trimming removed 6 bases from V and 2 bases from J; junction bases left unmatched: 8. The CDR3 consists of 16 residues. In DNA, the CDR3 is TGTGCCAGCAGCTCGACTAGCGGGGTTTCTCAAGAGACCCAGTACTTC. Its protein is CASSSTSGVSQETQYF.

Here the CDR3 reads CASSYGQTTEAFF. The CDR3 nucleotides are TGTGCCAGCAGCTACGGACAGACCACTGAAGCTTTCTTT. The rearrangement joins TRBV9 to TRBJ1-1; a weak D match, TRBD1 (6 bases). Germline V gene lookup returns CDR1 SGDLS and CDR2 YYNGEE. Deletions cut 4 bases from V and 4 bases from J, with 11 bases between. The CDR3 consists of 13 residues.